The present T cell receptor (beta chain) was sequenced within a study of response to subunit inactivated influenza vaccine. Via MiXCR, TCRdb re-called the RT-PCR reads, giving one row per CDR3 protein. The sample includes roughly 550,000 distinct CDR3 sequences, roughly 25% of them seen just once. Study-level findings and limits: The authors suggested that few new T cells are recruited per seasonal influenza vaccination.

A word on this clonotype: What it binds is not known.

This sample was shared with a second study, whose subject was T cells expressing NK-cell markers. That study adds: Scientists made TCR beta cDNA using 5'RACE template switching with UMIs. The eight sequenced donors comprised seven who were HCMV-seropositive and one who was seronegative. An anti-gamma-delta TCR antibody confined sorting to alpha-beta TCR T cells across several of the experiments.

The TCR originated in a middle-aged man who received an inactivated influenza vaccine. The sequencing here drew on CD4+ T cells sorted from PBMCs, taken approximately 13 days after vaccination.

The CDR3 bases are TGTGCCAGCAGACCCGGGACTAGCGTAAATGAGCAGTTCTTC. Translating it yields CASRPGTSVNEQFF. The chain combines TRBV28 with TRBJ2-1; TRBD2 agrees at 10 bases. J gave up 7 bases and V 6 bases, and 6 bases lay outside the gene matches. CDR3 size: 14 residues. Germline V gives CDR1 MDHEN, CDR2 SYDVKM.